The next 28 T cell receptor beta chains were all read from a single sample in a study of T cells in tuberculosis. Sorting used thawed, overnight-rested PBMC stained with anti-CD3, a viability dye and GMM-loaded CD1B tetramer. The CD1B tetramers carried C32 glucose monomycolate purified from Rhodococcus equi. Data came from immunoSEQ multiplex PCR; TCRdb stores just in-frame clones and leaves some out. The table has 54,000 or so clones, 81% seen once. The sample comprised CD1b-GMM tetramer-negative cells sorted from PBMCs. These TCRs come from an adult woman with latent tuberculosis.

This rearrangement joins TRBV7-3 to TRBJ2-3; perhaps TRBD2 as D (6 bases). The CDR3 is made up of 15 amino acids. Germline-derived CDR1 and CDR2 are SGHTA and FQGTGA. V shed 1 base and J shed 4 bases, with 12 bases lying between them. CDR3 residues: CASSLSAGRSDTQYF. The CDR3 region has the DNA TGTGCCAGCAGCTTAAGTGCGGGGAGGTCAGATACGCAGTATTTT.

As DNA, the CDR3 is TGCGCCAGCAGGTCGACCGGGACACGCACTCCGGGGGAGCTGTTTTTT. Translation gives CASRSTGTRTPGELFF. The rearrangement uses TRBV5-1 and TRBJ2-2; TRBD1 is a possible D gene (6 bases). CDR1 SGHRS and CDR2 YFSETQ come from the germline V gene. Trimming took off 5 bases at V and 8 bases at J, with 22 bases between the two ends. This CDR3 comprises 16 residues.

The CDR3 DNA is TGTGCCAGTAGTTCGGGGCCAGGGGATCAGCCCCAGCATTTT. Protein product: CASSSGPGDQPQHF. The chain has TRBV19 and TRBJ1-5; TRBD1 might be the D (6 bases). The CDR3 totals 14 residues. V was clipped by 5 bases and J by 5 bases, with 13 bases between them. Germline V CDR1 and CDR2: LNHDA, SQIVND (reference sequence).

This rearrangement joins TRBV15 to TRBJ2-5, with 8 bases lining up with TRBD1. The CDR3 is made up of 15 amino acids. CDR1 and CDR2 (germline): LNHNV, YYDKDF (reference sequence). V lost 4 bases to trimming and J lost 4 bases; unmatched junction nucleotides: 8. The CDR3 DNA reads TGTGCCACCAGCACAAAGGCAGGGGGCGGAGAGACCCAGTACTTC. Translating gives CATSTKAGGGETQYF. The entire variable domain, with the rest obtained from reference TRBV15 and TRBJ2-5, is as follows: DAMVIQNPRYQVTQFGKPVTLSCSQTLNHNVMYWYQQKSSQAPKLLFHYYDKDFNNEADTPDNFQSRRPNTSFCFLDIRSPGLGDTAMYLCATSTKAGGGETQYFGPGTRLLVL.

The chain joins TRBV7-3 to TRBJ2-7; 8 bases are a match to TRBD1. The CDR3 runs 13 residues. Trimming removed 4 bases from V and 4 bases from J; junction bases left unmatched: 3. Germline V gene data show CDR1 as SGHTA and CDR2 as FQGTGA. CDR3 in DNA: TGTGCCAGCAGCTCAGGGGGCGGATACGAGCAGTACTTC. Translating gives CASSSGGGYEQYF.

The chain combines TRBV19 with TRBJ2-1, with TRBD1 as a possible D gene (5 bases). The germline V gene encodes CDR1 LNHDA and CDR2 SQIVND (reference sequence). V was cut by 7 bases and J by 12 bases, with 16 bases left in between. This CDR3 is built from 12 residues. The CDR3 here is CASTPPGQGQFF. The CDR3 region has the DNA TGTGCCAGTACCCCTCCGGGCCAGGGGCAGTTCTTC.

The chain combines TRBV27 with TRBJ2-3, with a tentative D call TRBD2 (6 bases). The V gene lost 6 bases and the J gene lost 5 bases, with 9 bases spanning the gap. The germline gives CDR1 MNHEY, CDR2 SMNVEV (reference sequence). CDR3 length equals 12 residues. The CDR3 DNA is TGTGCCAGCAGGCGGGGAGGAGATACGCAGTATTTT. Its protein product is CASRRGGDTQYF.

This chain uses TRBV30 with TRBJ1-2; 7 bases line up with TRBD1. CDR1 is GTSNPN, CDR2 SVGIG, per germline (reference sequence). With 0 bases clipped from V and 8 bases from J, the junction kept 6 bases outside the gene matches. The CDR3 runs to 13 residues. The CDR3, as DNA: TGTGCCTGGAGTGTACTCAGGGGGGCCGGCTACACCTTC. It yields the protein CAWSVLRGAGYTF.

The rearrangement links TRBV6-5 to TRBJ2-7; 8 nucleotides match TRBD1. This CDR3 is built from 14 residues. The junction had 6 bases not matched to a gene; V was cut back by 6 bases and J by 2 bases. Germline values: CDR1 MNHEY, CDR2 SVGAGI. The CDR3 coding sequence is TGTGCCAGCAGGAGACAGGGGCGAACCTACGAGCAGTACTTC. This translates into CASRRQGRTYEQYF.

This chain links TRBV27 with TRBJ1-2; no definite D call. Germline CDR1 is MNHEY and CDR2 is SMNVEV (reference sequence). The V end was cut by 3 bases, the J end by 5 bases, with 16 bases between. CDR3 length: 15 amino acids. CDR3 in amino acids: CASSFGGLSPYGYTF. DNA for the CDR3: TGTGCCAGCAGTTTCGGTGGTCTAAGCCCTTATGGCTACACCTTC.

The chain combines TRBV7-9 with TRBJ2-5, with D maybe TRBD2 (6 bases). Deletions cut 5 bases from V and 1 base from J, with 8 bases between. The CDR3 extends over 13 amino acids. Per the germline V gene, CDR1 is SEHNR and CDR2 is FQNEAQ (reference sequence). CDR3 sequence reads: CASSPGGQETQYF. The CDR3 DNA reads TGTGCCAGCAGCCCCGGGGGCCAAGAGACCCAGTACTTC.

The CDR3 nucleotides read TGTGCCAGCAGCCCGTGGGGAGGGAGCACAGATACGCAGTATTTT. This sequence encodes CASSPWGGSTDTQYF. The chain has TRBV7-9 and TRBJ2-3, with 7 bases fitting TRBD2. J lost 0 bases, V lost 5 bases, and 5 bases had no gene match. Germline V lookup: CDR1 SEHNR, CDR2 FQNEAQ (reference sequence). This CDR3 has 15 residues.

The chain carries TRBV30 and TRBJ1-5, with 7 positions matching TRBD1. V shed 0 bases and J 4 bases; nucleotides not matched to a gene: 12. Germline CDR1 and CDR2: GTSNPN and SVGIG (reference sequence). This CDR3 is built from 17 residues. The CDR3 here is CAWSVKPLTGRNQPQHF. CDR3 sequence (DNA): TGTGCCTGGAGTGTAAAACCCCTGACAGGGAGGAATCAGCCCCAGCATTTT.

This chain connects TRBV2 to TRBJ1-3, with D possibly being TRBD1 (6 bases). This CDR3 is 14 amino acids long. Per the germline V gene, CDR1 is SNHLY and CDR2 is FYNNEI. Trimming removed 9 bases from V and 0 bases from J, with 12 bases in between. This CDR3 reads CASNQQGSGNTIYF. The CDR3 coding sequence is TGTGCCAGTAACCAACAGGGCTCTGGAAACACCATATATTTT.

The chain joins TRBV18 to TRBJ1-1; 9 positions match TRBD1. The junction had 4 bases not matched to a gene; V was cut back by 5 bases and J by 3 bases. This CDR3 spans 14 amino acids. Germline V gives CDR1 KGHSH, CDR2 LQKENI. The DNA of the CDR3 is TGTGCCAGCTCAGAGACAGGGGGGGACACTGAAGCTTTCTTT. Its protein is CASSETGGDTEAFF.

The rearrangement uses TRBV5-6 and TRBJ1-2, with D perhaps TRBD1 (6 bases). The CDR3 consists of 17 residues. Trimming pared 5 bases from V and 4 bases from J, leaving 24 bases between. The germline gives CDR1 SGHDT, CDR2 YYEEEE. Here the CDR3 DNA reads TGTGCCAGCAGTTTCCCCCAGGGGTCCCTGAAGGGCTATGGCTACACCTTC. This sequence encodes CASSFPQGSLKGYGYTF.

A few counts support this clone. The rearrangement uses TRBV27 and TRBJ2-5; 9 bases agree with TRBD2. Germline lookup yields CDR1 MNHEY and CDR2 SMNVEV (reference sequence). CDR3 length equals 16 residues. J was trimmed by 2 bases and V by 3 bases; bases with no gene match: 7. CDR3 residues: CASSFISGGRQETQYF. The CDR3, as DNA: TGTGCCAGCAGTTTTATTAGCGGGGGACGACAAGAGACCCAGTACTTC.

This sequence joins TRBV5-4 and TRBJ2-7, with D possibly TRBD1 on 6 matching bases. Germline CDR1 SGHNT, CDR2 YYREEE (reference sequence). The CDR3 spans 14 residues. The V and J ends lost 5 bases and 4 bases respectively, with 16 bases between them. The CDR3 bases are TGTGCCAGCAGTCGGGACCAGGGGAGTTACGAGCAGTACTTC. Translated, it gives CASSRDQGSYEQYF. Based on the CDR3 plus reference TRBV5-4 and TRBJ2-7, the full variable domain is ETGVTQSPTHLIKTRGQQVTLRCSSQSGHNTVSWYQQALGQGPQFIFQYYREEENGRGNFPPRFSGLQFPNYSSELNVNALELDDSALYLCASSRDQGSYEQYFGPGTRLTVT.

This clone was seen a few times. This sequence joins TRBV18 and TRBJ1-3; TRBD1 might be the D (5 bases). The CDR3 totals 15 residues. CDR1 KGHSH and CDR2 LQKENI come from the germline V gene. Between the trimmed V and J ends, which lost 6 bases and 2 bases, there was a span of 14 bases. This CDR3 reads CASSLSTDPGNTIYF. The CDR3 DNA is TGTGCCAGCTCCCTCTCGACAGATCCTGGAAACACCATATATTTT.

The chain recombines TRBV4-3 with TRBJ2-2, with D maybe TRBD1 (5 bases). The germline CDR1 and CDR2 sequences are LGHNA and YSLEER. The CDR3 runs to 13 residues. V was clipped by 0 bases and J by 11 bases, with 10 bases between them. In nucleotides, the CDR3 is TGCGCCAGCAGCCAAGATCGGCAGGGTGAGCTGTTTTTT. Amino acids: CASSQDRQGELFF.

This clone was counted once. The chain employs TRBV28 and TRBJ2-7; TRBD1 matches 7 bases. The CDR3 has 14 residues. Germline V gene lookup returns CDR1 MDHEN and CDR2 SYDVKM. The V segment lost 5 bases and the J segment 3 bases; nucleotides outside the gene matches: 7. The CDR3 loop is CASSKTGYDYEQYF. CDR3 DNA sequence: TGTGCCAGCAGTAAGACAGGGTACGACTACGAGCAGTACTTC.

J is TRBJ2-3 and V is TRBV11-2; D gene uncertain. The germline V gene has CDR1 SGHAT and CDR2 FQNNGV. CDR3 length: 14 amino acids. V was shortened by 2 bases and J by 1 base, with 7 bases between the two germline ends. Here the CDR3 DNA reads TGTGCCAGCAGCTTAAGCCCGCGCACAGATACGCAGTATTTT. This gives the protein CASSLSPRTDTQYF.

This chain connects TRBV6-1 to TRBJ1-4; D is perhaps TRBD1 (5 bases). The CDR3 is made up of 14 amino acids. V shed 5 bases and J shed 7 bases, with 14 bases lying between them. Per germline, CDR1 MNHNS and CDR2 SASEGT. The CDR3 sequence: CASSRDRPPEKLFF. The CDR3 bases are TGTGCCAGCAGTAGAGACAGACCACCTGAAAAACTGTTTTTT.

The genes are TRBV2 and TRBJ1-1, with unresolved D. V lost 7 bases to trimming and J lost 0 bases, with 12 bases between them. CDR3 length equals 14 residues. Germline V gives CDR1 SNHLY, CDR2 FYNNEI. Here the CDR3 DNA reads TGTGCCAGCAACGTACAGCCCATGAACACTGAAGCTTTCTTT. It codes for CASNVQPMNTEAFF.

This chain connects TRBV7-8 to TRBJ1-2; 9 positions agree with TRBD1. Germline CDR1 is SGHVS and CDR2 is FQNEAQ. V shed 5 bases and J 8 bases; nucleotides not matched to a gene: 3. The CDR3 extends over 12 amino acids. The CDR3 sequence is CASSRDRAGYTF. DNA of the CDR3: TGTGCCAGCAGCAGGGACAGGGCCGGCTACACCTTC. The entire variable domain, with the rest obtained from reference TRBV7-8 and TRBJ1-2, is as follows: GAGVSQSPRYKVAKRGQDVALRCDPISGHVSLFWYQQALGQGPEFLTYFQNEAQLDKSGLPSDRFFAERPEGSVSTLKIQRTQQEDSAVYLCASSRDRAGYTFGSGTRLTVV.

The chain recombines TRBV9 with TRBJ2-1, with D perhaps TRBD2 (6 bases). Germline lookup yields CDR1 SGDLS and CDR2 YYNGEE. The CDR3 is 14 residues long. V lost 4 bases and J lost 10, with 18 bases in between. The CDR3 sequence is CASSSRTGRGEQFF. The CDR3 DNA reads as TGTGCCAGCAGCTCACGGACTGGTCGGGGGGAGCAGTTCTTC.

The chain has TRBV7-9 and TRBJ1-1; 11 bases agree with TRBD1. CDR1 is SEHNR, CDR2 FQNEAQ, per germline (reference sequence). The length of the CDR3 is 16 residues. Trimming took 2 bases from V and 0 from J; bases not matched to a gene: 2. In nucleotides, the CDR3 is TGTGCCAGCAGCTTACGGACAGGGGGCCTGAACACTGAAGCTTTCTTT. As protein: CASSLRTGGLNTEAFF.

The rearrangement links TRBV28 to TRBJ1-5; the D is unclear. Trimming removed 4 bases at V and 1 base at J, with 11 bases between. Germline V CDR1 and CDR2: MDHEN, SYDVKM. The CDR3 is 15 residues long. CDR3 residues: CASSSPAVSNQPQHF. In DNA form, the CDR3 reads TGTGCCAGCAGTTCCCCGGCGGTGAGCAATCAGCCCCAGCATTTT.